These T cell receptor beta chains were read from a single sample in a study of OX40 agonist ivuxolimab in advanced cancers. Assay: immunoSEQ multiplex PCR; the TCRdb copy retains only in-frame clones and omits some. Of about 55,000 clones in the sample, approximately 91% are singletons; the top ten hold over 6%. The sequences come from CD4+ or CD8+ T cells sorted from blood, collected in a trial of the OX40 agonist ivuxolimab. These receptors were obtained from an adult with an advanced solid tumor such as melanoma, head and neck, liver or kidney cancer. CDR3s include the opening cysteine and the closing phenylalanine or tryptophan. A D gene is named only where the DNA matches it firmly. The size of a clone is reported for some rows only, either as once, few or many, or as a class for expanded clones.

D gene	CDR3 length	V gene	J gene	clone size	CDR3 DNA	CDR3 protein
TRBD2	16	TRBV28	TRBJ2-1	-	TGTGCCAGCAGTTTATCCCGACTAGCGGTAAACAATGAGCAGTTCTTC	CASSLSRLAVNNEQFF
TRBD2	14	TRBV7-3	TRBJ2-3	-	TGTGCCAGCAGAAAAACTAGCGGACGAGATACGCAGTATTTT	CASRKTSGRDTQYF
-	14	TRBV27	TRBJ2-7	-	TGTGCCAGCAGTTTCCAGCGCAGCTCCTACGAGCAGTACTTC	CASSFQRSSYEQYF
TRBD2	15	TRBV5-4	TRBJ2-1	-	TGTGCCAGCAGCTTGGGCGGGAGGACCCACAATGAGCAGTTCTTC	CASSLGGRTHNEQFF
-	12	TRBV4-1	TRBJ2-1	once	TGCGCCAGCAGCCGAGAGGTGGGTGAGCAGTTCTTC	CASSREVGEQFF
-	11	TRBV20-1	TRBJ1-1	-	TGCAGTGCTAGGCTAGAGGATGAAGCTTTCTTT	CSARLEDEAFF
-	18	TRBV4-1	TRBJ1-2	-	TGCGCCAGCAGCCAAGAAAGGCAGGGGTTCTCCTTTAACTATGGCTACACCTTC	CASSQERQGFSFNYGYTF
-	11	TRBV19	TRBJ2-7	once	TGTGCCAGTAGTAATATATACGAGCAGTACTTC	CASSNIYEQYF
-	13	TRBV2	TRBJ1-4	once	TGTGCCAGCAGTATTTCAACATCTACGAAACTGTTTTTT	CASSISTSTKLFF
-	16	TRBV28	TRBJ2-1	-	TGTGCCAGCAGTCGGAGCAGCGGCCTTAGAAGGAATGAGCAGTTCTTC	CASSRSSGLRRNEQFF
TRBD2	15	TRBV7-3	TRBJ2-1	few	TGTGCCAGCAGCCCGGCTAGCGCGGGAGTGGGTGAGCAGTTCTTC	CASSPASAGVGEQFF
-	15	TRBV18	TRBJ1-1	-	TGTGCCAGCTCACCATGGATTTCAGAGAACACTGAAGCTTTCTTT	CASSPWISENTEAFF
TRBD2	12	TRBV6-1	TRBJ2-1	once	TGTGCCAGCAAGGCGGGAGCCAATGAGCAGTTCTTC	CASKAGANEQFF
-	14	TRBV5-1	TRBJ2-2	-	TGCGCCAGCAGCCTGCCCCAGAACACCGGGGAGCTGTTTTTT	CASSLPQNTGELFF
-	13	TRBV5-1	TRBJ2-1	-	TGCGCCAGCGGACCCGGGACGACCAATGAGCAGTTCTTC	CASGPGTTNEQFF
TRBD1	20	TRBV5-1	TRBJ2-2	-	TGCGCCACCGCGAACACGGACAGGGGGCATAGGGTAATAGACACCGGGGAGCTGTTTTTT	CATANTDRGHRVIDTGELFF
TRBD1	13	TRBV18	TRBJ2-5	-	TGTGCCAGCTCAAAGGACAGGGTGGAGACCCAGTACTTC	CASSKDRVETQYF
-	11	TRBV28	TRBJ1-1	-	TGTGCCAGCAGTTCCTACACTGAAGCTTTCTTT	CASSSYTEAFF
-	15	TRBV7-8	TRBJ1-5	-	TGTGCCAGCAGCTTGGGTCGCAGACCCAATCAGCCCCAGCATTTT	CASSLGRRPNQPQHF
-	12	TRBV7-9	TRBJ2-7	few	TGTGCCAGCAGCTTACAGGATTACGAGCAGTACTTC	CASSLQDYEQYF
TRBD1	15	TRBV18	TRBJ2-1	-	TGTGCCAGCTCACCACGACAGGGTGCTTACAATGAGCAGTTCTTC	CASSPRQGAYNEQFF
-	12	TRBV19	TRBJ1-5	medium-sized	TGTGCCAGTAGTGTGGGGCGTCAGCCCCAGCATTTT	CASSVGRQPQHF
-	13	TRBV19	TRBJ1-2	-	TGTGCCAGTATTGCGGGGGGACGCTATGGCTACACCTTC	CASIAGGRYGYTF
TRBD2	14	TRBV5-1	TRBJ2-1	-	TGCGCCAGCAGGGTTGGACTAGCGGGAAATGAGCAGTTCTTC	CASRVGLAGNEQFF
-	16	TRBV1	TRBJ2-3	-	TGCACCAGCCCGGGGGGGGGAGCGAGTTACACAGATACGCAGTATTTT	CTSPGGGASYTDTQYF
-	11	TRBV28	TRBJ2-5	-	TGTGCCAGCAGTCTACAAGAGACCCAGTACTTC	CASSLQETQYF
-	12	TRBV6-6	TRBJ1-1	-	TGTGCCAGCAGCCCCGGTGGGCGTTGGGCTTTCTTT	CASSPGGRWAFF
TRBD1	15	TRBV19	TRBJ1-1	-	TGTGCCACCACAAAAGGGGGCGGGATGAACACTGAAGCTTTCTTT	CATTKGGGMNTEAFF
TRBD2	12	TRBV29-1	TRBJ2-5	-	TGCAGCGTTGAATTACTAGCGGAGACCCAGTACTTC	CSVELLAETQYF
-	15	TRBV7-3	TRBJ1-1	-	TGTGCCAGCAGCTCCTTCGGCGGGGTGGGGGCGCAAGCTTTCTTT	CASSSFGGVGAQAFF
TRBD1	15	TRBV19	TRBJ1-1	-	TGTGCCAGCCGGAGCAGGGGGCGAATATTCTCTCGAGCTTTCTTT	CASRSRGRIFSRAFF
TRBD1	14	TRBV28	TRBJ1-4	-	TGTGCCAGCAGTTTTTCCGACAGGGGGGAAAAACTGTTTTTT	CASSFSDRGEKLFF
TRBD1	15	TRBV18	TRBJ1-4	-	TGTGCCAGCTCAATCCGCGACAGGGAGGATGAAAAACTGTTTTTT	CASSIRDREDEKLFF
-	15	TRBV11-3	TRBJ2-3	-	TGTGCCAGCAGCTCCGGACAAGTTAGCACAGATACGCAGTATTTT	CASSSGQVSTDTQYF
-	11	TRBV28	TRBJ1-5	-	TGTGCCAGCAGTGCCCGGGGGACCCAGCATTTT	CASSARGTQHF
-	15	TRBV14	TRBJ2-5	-	TGTGCCAGCAGCCAAGAGGTTAACGGCTTGGAGACCCAGTACTTC	CASSQEVNGLETQYF
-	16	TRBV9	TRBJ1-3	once	TGTGCCAGCAGCCCGGGGGTGGGGCAGGGTGGAAACACCATATATTTT	CASSPGVGQGGNTIYF
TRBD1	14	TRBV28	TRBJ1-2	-	TGTGCCAGCAGTGGCCCCACAGGGGGCGCAGGCTACACCTTC	CASSGPTGGAGYTF
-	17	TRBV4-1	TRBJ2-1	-	TGCGCCAGCAGCCAAGATGGAGGGGCCAGCTCCTACAATGAGCAGTTCTTC	CASSQDGGASSYNEQFF
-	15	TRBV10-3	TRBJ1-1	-	TGTGCCATCAGCAGGTCACAGGCAGAGAACACTGAAGCTTTCTTT	CAISRSQAENTEAFF
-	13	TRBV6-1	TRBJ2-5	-	TGTGCCAGCAGCGGACGGACTCAAGAGACCCAGTACTTC	CASSGRTQETQYF
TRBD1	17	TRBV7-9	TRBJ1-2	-	TGTGCCAGCAGCTCCTCCGCGGGACAGTTCGTTAACTATGGCTACACCTTC	CASSSSAGQFVNYGYTF
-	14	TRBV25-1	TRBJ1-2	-	TGTGCCAGCAGTGTCGGTTGGCAGTCCTATGGCTACACCTTC	CASSVGWQSYGYTF
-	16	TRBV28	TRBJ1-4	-	TGTGCCAGCCTAAATGGGGCGATGGCCGTGGGGGAAAAACTGTTTTTT	CASLNGAMAVGEKLFF
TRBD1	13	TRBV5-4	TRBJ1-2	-	TGTGCCAGCAGCCCGACAGGGGGCGATGGCTACACCTTC	CASSPTGGDGYTF
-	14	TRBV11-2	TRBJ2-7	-	TGTGCCAGCAGCTTAGATCGACTAGTGGGTGGGCAGTACTTC	CASSLDRLVGGQYF
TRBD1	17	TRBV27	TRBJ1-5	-	TGTGCCAGCAGCCTACGATGGACAGGGGATAGCAATCAGCCCCAGCATTTT	CASSLRWTGDSNQPQHF
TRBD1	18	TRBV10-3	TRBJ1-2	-	TGTGCCATCTTAATGCATGAGTGGGGACAGGGCTCTAACTATGGCTACACCTTC	CAILMHEWGQGSNYGYTF
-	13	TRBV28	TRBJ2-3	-	TGTGCCAGCATCCCTCCCCACTTGGATACGCAGTATTTT	CASIPPHLDTQYF
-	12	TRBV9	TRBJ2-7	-	TGTGCCACCACGCCGCTCATGTACGAGCAGTACTTC	CATTPLMYEQYF
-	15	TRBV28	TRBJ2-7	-	TGTGCCAGCAGCTCCCCAGCAGGGGTGATCTACGAGCAGTACTTC	CASSSPAGVIYEQYF
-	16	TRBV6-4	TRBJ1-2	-	TGTGCCAGCAGTGAAAGGGGAAACAGAGATAACTATGGCTACACCTTC	CASSERGNRDNYGYTF
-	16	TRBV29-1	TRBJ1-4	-	TGCAGCGTTGAAGATCTGGAAGGGGCAACTAATGAAAAACTGTTTTTT	CSVEDLEGATNEKLFF